This T cell receptor (beta chain) was documented in a study of blood T cell repertoires in COVID-19. Across the study: COVID-19 samples from acute and convalescent phases originated in the United States, Italy and Spain. Sources were T cells, B-cell-depleted T cells, or PBMCs; the material itself was cDNA or gDNA.

Per the germline V gene, CDR1 is SGHNT and CDR2 is YENEEA. The CDR3 spans 15 residues. Trimming took 5 bases from V and 4 from J, leaving 17 bases between them. This clone was counted a few times. In the original processing: Amplification of reference gene primers was used by the study to estimate nucleated cell counts. The assay was immunoSEQ multiplex PCR, and TCRdb's table has in-frame clones only and misses some. Clone size and the V and J calls come from that table; the DNA yielded D and trimming. The sample shows approximately 32,000 clones, around 88% of them seen only once. This TCR was recovered from a woman between 70 and 85 years old with active COVID-19. The chain couples TRBV11-3 to TRBJ1-2; D is ambiguous. Sequencing used peripheral blood. The CDR3 DNA follows: TGTGCCAGCAGCCCTCCGATGGGAGAGGTCTATGGCTACACCTTC. Translation: CASSPPMGEVYGYTF.